These T cell receptor beta chains were read from a single sample in a study of T-cell memory formation after mild COVID-19. Each CDR3 protein is one row after TCRdb ran MiXCR on the 5' RACE reads. The sample carries hundreds of thousands of distinct CDR3 sequences, approximately 15% recorded once. Sequenced material: PBMCs or a T cell subset sorted from them (not recorded which). These receptors all come from a man aged 18 to 29 who had mild COVID-19 (a few samples of this study predate the infection). Cell type and time point are not known. Each CDR3 is given with its conserved first and last residue. The D gene is left open where the match is weak. Clone size is not always given. Where it is, it says once, few, many or a class for expanded clones.

clone size	D gene	V gene	J gene	CDR3 DNA	CDR3 protein
few	-	TRBV15	TRBJ1-1	TGTGCCACCAGCAGGCCCCCCGCTGAAGCTTTCTTT	CATSRPPAEAFF
-	-	TRBV18	TRBJ2-1	TGTGCCAGCTCCCGATCTTCCCTCCAGGAAGGTGAGCAGTTCTTC	CASSRSSLQEGEQFF
-	TRBD2	TRBV20-1	TRBJ2-3	TGCAGTGCTAGAGATGGCGGGAGAAATCCTAGCACAGATACGCAGTATTTT	CSARDGGRNPSTDTQYF
-	-	TRBV11-1	TRBJ1-2	TGTGCCAGCAGCTCCATGCTGGGGAATACAGAGAAGAGCTACTATGGCTACACCTTC	CASSSMLGNTEKSYYGYTF
-	TRBD1	TRBV6-5	TRBJ2-5	TGTGCCAGCAGTTACTACGCCGGGACAGGGGATGAGACCCAGTACTTC	CASSYYAGTGDETQYF
-	-	TRBV7-2	TRBJ2-7	TGTGCCAGCAGCTTGAGGGGGGCGAATTACGAGCAGTACTTC	CASSLRGANYEQYF
-	TRBD1	TRBV12-3/TRBV12-4	TRBJ2-1	TGTGCCAGCAGTTCGGACAGGTTCTTTGGGGATGAGAAGTTCTTC	CASSSDRFFGDEKFF
-	TRBD2	TRBV5-6	TRBJ2-5	TGTGCCAGCAGCTTGGAACCGCTAGCGGGGATCCAAGAGACCCAGTACTTC	CASSLEPLAGIQETQYF
few	TRBD2	TRBV20-1	TRBJ2-1	TGCAGTGCTTACACTAGCGGCTCCTACAATGAGCAGTTCTTC	CSAYTSGSYNEQFF
-	-	TRBV7-6	TRBJ1-5	TGTGCCAGCAGCTTGAATCTTAACCAGCCCCAGCATTTT	CASSLNLNQPQHF
-	-	TRBV7-9	TRBJ2-1	TGTGCCAGCAGCACGCCTAAGGACCGCAATGAGCAGTTCTTC	CASSTPKDRNEQFF
-	TRBD2	TRBV6-2/TRBV6-3	TRBJ2-3	TGTGCCAGCCTTGACGCGGGGGGCGCAGATACGCAGTATTTT	CASLDAGGADTQYF
-	TRBD1	TRBV3-1	TRBJ1-1	TGTGCCAGCAGCCAAGGCGGGGGACAGATAAAAGGGGAAGCTTTCTTT	CASSQGGGQIKGEAFF
many	TRBD2	TRBV27	TRBJ2-5	TGTGCCCGCTCTAGCGGGGGGGCCGGTTTGTTAGAGACCCAGTACTTC	CARSSGGAGLLETQYF
-	-	TRBV2	TRBJ2-7	TGTGCCAGCAGGGGGGACGAGCAGTACTTC	CASRGDEQYF
-	TRBD1	TRBV19	TRBJ2-3	TGTGCCAGTAGTGCCCAGTCCGGGACAGGCACAGATACGCAGTATTTT	CASSAQSGTGTDTQYF
-	-	TRBV5-1	TRBJ2-3	TGCGCCAGCAGTGAGGGGGAGGTGACAGATACGCAGTATTTT	CASSEGEVTDTQYF
few	-	TRBV7-9	TRBJ1-1	TGTGCCAGTCAGAGGCCGTGGCGCGGGGCAATGAACACTGAAGCTTTCTTT	CASQRPWRGAMNTEAFF
-	-	TRBV12-3/TRBV12-4	TRBJ2-1	TGTGCCAGCAGTTCGGCCGGGACAAAGGATGAGCAGTTCTTC	CASSSAGTKDEQFF
once	-	TRBV6-5	TRBJ1-2	TGTGCCAGCAGTTACTCGCGCCACGGGGGCTACACCTTC	CASSYSRHGGYTF
few	-	TRBV11-2	TRBJ2-3	TGTGCCAGCAGCTTAAGGGCGCGAGGGAACACAGATACGCAGTATTTT	CASSLRARGNTDTQYF
once	-	TRBV9	TRBJ1-6	TGTGCCAGCAGCCCATCACCGGCAGATAGCTCCTATAATTCACCCCTCCACTTT	CASSPSPADSSYNSPLHF